This T cell receptor beta chain was captured by sequencing in a study of blood T cells in healthy people across ages. Study summary: About one barcoded TCR beta cDNA was captured per two T cells. Study findings and constraints: The study found TCR beta diversity correlated strongly with naive T cell percentage. Across the age range, TCR beta diversity per million T cells fell in a roughly linear way.

Concerning this clonotype itself: Its antigen is unidentified.

Donors were systemically healthy Caucasian individuals from Russia aged roughly 6 to 100 years. The second PCR ran roughly 7 to 12 cycles with a sample-barcoded 5' primer and J-beta primers. TCRdb re-called the 5' RACE reads with MiXCR, one entry per CDR3 protein. This sample yields roughly 680,000 distinct CDR3 sequences, of which roughly half are seen a single time; about 13% belongs to the top ten. From germline, CDR1 is SGHVS and CDR2 FNYEAQ. V gave up 2 bases and J gave up 8 bases, with 22 bases separating them. The CDR3 is 17 residues long. The sequenced sample was blood. The receptor comes from a woman of 80 years or more in good health. The rearrangement links TRBV7-6 to TRBJ2-1; perhaps TRBD1 as D (5 bases). The CDR3 coding sequence is TGTGCCAGCAGCTTACGGATCGCAGGGTCAATTGGGGATGAGCAGTTCTTC. Its protein product is CASSLRIAGSIGDEQFF.